This T cell receptor beta chain is from a study of CD8+ T cells in alopecia areata. Whole-study results and caveats: More clonal than normal scalp was lesional scalp, particularly alopecia totalis/universalis. Normal skin's resident alphabeta T cells are also sequenced in scalp samples. Patients shared TCRs less clearly than mice did, possibly owing to HLA.

Reverse transcription of extracted RNA yielded cDNA, which provided the sequencing template. Sequencing was performed with immunoSEQ multiplex PCR; in TCRdb, only in-frame clones are kept and a portion is missing. This table holds under 300,000 clones, 67% found once. V was pared by 4 bases and J by 2 bases, with 6 bases between. Per the germline V gene, CDR1 is SGHAT and CDR2 is FQNNGV. The CDR3 runs 14 residues. Isolation of CD4+ and CD8+ T cells from PBMCs was achieved by sorting. There are a few counts of this clone. Its antigen is unidentified. The sequenced sample was CD4+ T cells sorted from blood, obtained at week 0. This receptor was obtained from a human donor with alopecia areata. The chain couples TRBV11-2 to TRBJ2-6; D not resolved. The DNA for the CDR3 is TGTGCCAGCAGCTCCACGGCTGGGGCCAACGTCCTGACTTTC. This sequence encodes CASSSTAGANVLTF.